The 15 T cell receptor beta chains below come from one sample, sequenced in a study of Ad26.COV2.S vaccination and SARS-CoV-2 variants. TCRdb's table, derived via immunoSEQ multiplex PCR, lists solely in-frame clones and lacks some. The sample records roughly 510,000 clones, around 88% being singletons. Treatment described: 19 received Ad26.COV2.S at low or high dose, single or two shots; a few received placebo; per-sample allocation not given. After the first vaccine or placebo injection, samples were drawn on day 63. The sample in question was peripheral blood, obtained in a trial of Ad26.COV2.S vaccine versus placebo. These receptors originate from a person aged 18 to 65 who received the Ad26.COV2.S COVID-19 vaccine or a placebo.

The V and J genes are TRBV9 and TRBJ1-2; 10 positions agree with TRBD1. In germline, CDR1 is SGDLS, CDR2 YYNGEE. The V and J ends lost 5 bases and 7 bases, in that order; junction bases with no gene match: 14. There are 16 residues in the CDR3. The CDR3 nucleotides are TGTGCCAGCAGTAGGAGACAGGGGGCGCAGAGAGGTGGCTACACCTTC. Translated: CASSRRQGAQRGGYTF.

This chain joins TRBV4-1 and TRBJ2-1, with a possible D match to TRBD1 (7 bases). The CDR3 is made up of 16 amino acids. Germline CDR1 MGHRA, CDR2 YSYEKL. The V end lost 3 bases, the J end lost 3 bases, and 15 bases lay between the germline ends. CDR3 bases: TGCGCCAGCAGCCAGGGGGCAGGGGGGCACTACAATGAGCAGTTCTTC. Translation: CASSQGAGGHYNEQFF.

This clone came up a few times. The chain links TRBV30 to TRBJ1-1; D not resolved. The CDR3 loop spans 13 amino acids. V lost 4 bases to trimming and J lost 3 bases, with 12 bases between them. The V gene's germline CDR1 is GTSNPN and CDR2 SVGIG (reference sequence). The CDR3 DNA follows: TGTGCCTGGAACAAAAGGTGGGACACTGAAGCTTTCTTT. It translates to CAWNKRWDTEAFF.

V gene TRBV7-9 combines with J gene TRBJ2-3; 11 bases are a match to TRBD2. This CDR3 comprises 17 residues. Germline V gives CDR1 SEHNR, CDR2 FQNEAQ (reference sequence). The V segment lost 0 bases and the J segment 1 base; nucleotides outside the gene matches: 3. The chain's CDR3 is CASSLALAGGGTDTQYF. In DNA, the CDR3 is TGTGCCAGCAGCTTAGCGTTAGCGGGAGGGGGCACAGATACGCAGTATTTT.

J is TRBJ1-5 and V is TRBV29-1; 8 nucleotides line up with TRBD1. This CDR3 comprises 14 residues. Germline assignment: CDR1 SQVTM and CDR2 ANQGSEA. J was trimmed by 5 bases and V by 6 bases; bases with no gene match: 9. The CDR3 reads CSVRQGNGDQPQHF. The CDR3, as DNA: TGCAGCGTCAGACAGGGGAACGGGGATCAGCCCCAGCATTTT.

For the CDR3, the DNA is TGTGCCAGCAGCCGTAAGACAGGCTGGGGCTATGAAAAACTGTTTTTT. It encodes CASSRKTGWGYEKLFF. The rearrangement uses TRBV3-1 (or the pseudogene TRBV3-2) and TRBJ1-4, with D tentatively TRBD1 (6 bases). Germline V gene sequence: CDR1 LGHDT, CDR2 YNNKEL (reference sequence). The CDR3 is 16 amino acids. The V end was cut by 4 bases, the J end by 6 bases, with 18 bases between.

This clone was seen repeatedly, ten times or more. The chain is built from TRBV21-1 and TRBJ2-7; whether TRBD2, the table's D call, matches the DNA was not checked. TRBV21-1 is classified as a pseudogene. This CDR3 spans 20 amino acids. CDR3 nucleotide sequence: TGTGCCAGCAGCAAAGGGAGGACTAGCGGGAGGTCTCCGAGAGTCTACGAGCAGTACTTC. It specifies CASSKGRTSGRSPRVYEQYF.

The genes are TRBV9 and TRBJ2-2, with D perhaps given as TRBD1 or TRBD2 (5 bases each). The CDR3 runs 15 residues. CDR1 SGDLS and CDR2 YYNGEE come from the germline V gene. The V and J ends lost 4 bases and 5 bases respectively, with 15 bases between them. CDR3 amino acids: CASSPGTLPTGELFF. In DNA, the CDR3 is TGTGCCAGCAGCCCGGGGACCCTCCCGACCGGGGAGCTGTTTTTT.

The rearrangement uses TRBV6-5 and TRBJ1-1, with TRBD1 matching 9 bases. V lost 10 bases, J lost 0 bases, and 9 bases stayed unmatched. In germline, CDR1 is MNHEY, CDR2 SVGAGI. This CDR3 spans 15 amino acids. CDR3 nucleotides: TGTGCCACCTCGGACAGGGGAGCGGTGAACACTGAAGCTTTCTTT. This codes for CATSDRGAVNTEAFF.

Remarks on this clone: Other DNA sequences in this specimen translate into the identical CDR3. V is TRBV5-4 and J is TRBJ2-3; D is possibly TRBD2 (5 bases). V dropped 2 bases and J dropped 0 bases, with 10 bases sitting between them. The CDR3 loop spans 15 amino acids. Germline-derived CDR1 and CDR2 are SGHNT and YYREEE (reference sequence). CDR3 DNA: TGTGCCAGCAGCTTAGGAGGACTTAGCACAGATACGCAGTATTTT. This gives the protein CASSLGGLSTDTQYF.

This chain joins TRBV27 and TRBJ1-1, with D possibly being TRBD1 (5 bases). Germline CDR1 MNHEY, CDR2 SMNVEV (reference sequence). The CDR3 loop spans 14 amino acids. V lost 9 bases and J lost 1, with 15 bases in between. The CDR3 here is CASQAAGGNTEAFF. CDR3 DNA sequence: TGTGCCAGTCAAGCGGCGGGGGGGAACACTGAAGCTTTCTTT.

This clone came up a few times. This rearrangement joins TRBV7-9 to TRBJ2-5; TRBD2 matches at 12 bases. Trimming took 3 bases from V and 5 from J; bases not matched to a gene: 16. The CDR3 sequence is 19 residues long. From germline, CDR1 is SEHNR and CDR2 FQNEAQ (reference sequence). CDR3 in amino acids: CASSLRQLLAGGRTETQYF. The CDR3 nucleotides read TGTGCCAGCAGCTTGCGCCAGCTCCTAGCGGGAGGGCGTACCGAGACCCAGTACTTC.

J is TRBJ2-4 and V is TRBV5-1, with D perhaps matching TRBD2 (5 bases). The CDR3 covers 15 residues. The V gene's germline CDR1 is SGHRS and CDR2 YFSETQ. V was cut by 3 bases and J by 0 bases, with 10 bases left in between. The CDR3 sequence: CASSSNSGAKNIQYF. The CDR3 nucleotides are TGCGCCAGCAGCTCAAACAGCGGAGCCAAAAACATTCAGTACTTC.

The chain joins TRBV6-2 or TRBV6-3 to TRBJ1-5, with D possibly TRBD1 on 6 matching bases. V lost 5 bases and J lost 3, with 8 bases in between. Germline CDR1 is MNHEY and CDR2 is SVGEGT. This CDR3 is 13 amino acids long. The CDR3 here is CASSDRNNQPQHF. Here the CDR3 DNA reads TGTGCCAGCAGTGACAGGAACAATCAGCCCCAGCATTTT.

The rearrangement joins TRBV7-9 to TRBJ1-3; D is undetermined. The V gene lost 4 bases and the J gene lost 0 bases, with 10 bases spanning the gap. CDR3 size: 15 residues. The germline CDR1 and CDR2 sequences are SEHNR and FQNEAQ (reference sequence). CDR3 coding DNA: TGTGCCAGCAGCTGGACCGGAAACTCTGGAAACACCATATATTTT. Translated: CASSWTGNSGNTIYF.